One sample yielded the 20 T cell receptor beta chains listed below, sequenced in a study of blood T cell repertoires in COVID-19. The data were produced by immunoSEQ multiplex PCR, yet TCRdb's version contains in-frame clones alone and is incomplete. The table lists roughly 380,000 clones, about 88% of them singletons. The sequencing sample was made of peripheral blood. These receptors all stem from a woman aged 40 to 50 with COVID-19, enrolled during active disease.

V gene TRBV15 combines with J gene TRBJ1-2; unclear D gene. CDR1 is LNHNV, CDR2 YYDKDF, per germline (reference sequence). This CDR3 has 15 amino acids. The germline V and J ends were trimmed by 1 base and 2 bases, with 11 bases remaining between them. The DNA of the CDR3 is TGTGCCACCAGCAGAGGGGGAGGGTTAAACTATGGCTACACCTTC. It yields the protein CATSRGGGLNYGYTF.

This clone has just a few counts. J is TRBJ2-7 and V is TRBV28; a possible D gene is TRBD2 (6 bases). This CDR3 has 14 amino acids. Germline assignment: CDR1 MDHEN and CDR2 SYDVKM. Trimming removed 7 bases at V and 1 base at J, with 14 bases between. DNA for the CDR3: TGTGCCAGCACTCTTGCGGGGATTTCCTACGAGCAGTACTTC. It specifies CASTLAGISYEQYF.

The chain combines TRBV18 with TRBJ1-5, with D hard to call. CDR1 is KGHSH, CDR2 LQKENI, per germline. The CDR3 runs 14 residues. Trimming stripped 6 bases from V and 0 bases from J, with 9 bases between. CDR3 protein: CASSELYSNQPQHF. The CDR3 nucleotides are TGTGCCAGCTCCGAACTTTATAGCAATCAGCCCCAGCATTTT.

This clone was seen more than once but under ten times. The chain links TRBV2 to TRBJ1-2, with D perhaps TRBD1 (6 bases). The CDR3 is 12 residues long. The V and J ends lost 4 bases and 4 bases respectively, with 7 bases between them. From germline, CDR1 is SNHLY and CDR2 FYNNEI. CDR3 residues: CASSGQAYGYTF. The CDR3 DNA reads TGTGCCAGCAGTGGACAGGCCTATGGCTACACCTTC.

This CDR3 reads CSVSLRLRQEAFF. CDR3 sequence (DNA): TGCAGCGTGTCTCTCAGGTTGCGTCAAGAAGCTTTCTTT. V gene TRBV29-1 combines with J gene TRBJ1-1; D not resolved. The ends were cut back, 6 bases at V and 8 bases at J, with 19 bases in the middle. CDR3 length: 13 amino acids. CDR1 and CDR2 (germline): SQVTM, ANQGSEA. The full variable domain, completed using reference TRBV29-1 and TRBJ1-1, is SAVISQKPSRDICQRGTSLTIQCQVDSQVTMMFWYRQQPGQSLTLIATANQGSEATYESGFVIDKFPISRPNLTFSTLTVSNMSPEDSSIYLCSVSLRLRQEAFFGQGTRLTVV.

In this sample, this clone turned up once. The CDR3 region is CSASVRTVRGYTF. CDR3 nucleotides: TGCAGTGCTAGTGTCCGGACAGTTCGGGGCTACACCTTC. The V gene is TRBV20-1, the J gene TRBJ1-2, with TRBD1 as a possible D gene (6 bases). Germline V gives CDR1 DFQATT, CDR2 SNEGSKA (reference sequence). V dropped 3 bases and J dropped 8 bases, with 16 bases sitting between them. The CDR3 covers 13 residues.

V gene TRBV28 combines with J gene TRBJ1-2; 10 positions match TRBD1. The CDR3 runs to 13 residues. V shed 10 bases and J 8 bases; nucleotides not matched to a gene: 10. Germline CDR1 and CDR2: MDHEN and SYDVKM. CDR3 sequence (DNA): TGTGCCACCACCGGGACAGGGGTATCCGGCTACACCTTC. Its translation: CATTGTGVSGYTF.

The rearrangement uses TRBV11-2 and TRBJ1-1; TRBD1 matches at 9 bases. CDR1 SGHAT and CDR2 FQNNGV come from the germline V gene. Trimming cost V 5 bases and J 3 bases; bases outside gene matches: 10. CDR3 length equals 16 residues. This chain's CDR3 is CASSPSTGGIDTEAFF. In DNA, the CDR3 is TGTGCCAGCAGCCCTTCGACAGGGGGAATAGACACTGAAGCTTTCTTT. The full variable domain, rest sourced from reference TRBV11-2 and TRBJ1-1, is EAGVAQSPRYKIIEKRQSVAFWCNPISGHATLYWYQQILGQGPKLLIQFQNNGVVDDSQLPKDRFSAERLKGVDSTLKIQPAKLEDSAVYLCASSPSTGGIDTEAFFGQGTRLTVV.

As DNA, the CDR3 is TGTGCCAGCAGCTTAGTCCCCGGGGGGGTAGGGGAGCAGTTCTTC. Translating it yields CASSLVPGGVGEQFF. The gene calls are TRBV7-2 and TRBJ2-1; the match to TRBD2 covers 8 bases. CDR3 size: 15 residues. Losses at the gene ends were 1 base for V and 10 bases for J; bases not matched to a gene: 9. Germline V gives CDR1 SGHTA, CDR2 FQGNSA.

V usage is TRBV5-6 and J usage is TRBJ1-3, with TRBD1 matching over 8 bases. Germline values: CDR1 SGHDT, CDR2 YYEEEE. The CDR3 contains 16 residues. V lost 4 bases to trimming and J lost 0 bases; unmatched junction nucleotides: 6. CDR3 in DNA: TGTGCCAGCAGCGTCCCCGGGACAGGCTCTGGAAACACCATATATTTT. As protein: CASSVPGTGSGNTIYF.

This chain connects TRBV19 to TRBJ2-1, with 8 bases aligning to TRBD2. Looked up from germline, CDR1 is LNHDA and CDR2 is SQIVND (reference sequence). Trimming took 1 base from V and 4 from J; bases not matched to a gene: 3. The CDR3 contains 15 residues. CDR3 sequence: CASSIVPGGYNEQFF. Written as DNA, the CDR3 is TGTGCCAGTAGTATAGTTCCGGGGGGGTACAATGAGCAGTTCTTC.

This chain links TRBV5-1 with TRBJ1-2; possible D gene TRBD1, 5 bases. Germline loops: CDR1 SGHRS, CDR2 YFSETQ. V was trimmed by 4 bases and J by 8 bases, leaving 18 bases between them. This CDR3 is built from 14 residues. The CDR3 DNA reads TGCGCCAGCAGCCTTTCGACAGAGATCCAAGGCTACACCTTC. It codes for CASSLSTEIQGYTF. The full variable domain, rest sourced from reference TRBV5-1 and TRBJ1-2, is KAGVTQTPRYLIKTRGQQVTLSCSPISGHRSVSWYQQTPGQGLQFLFEYFSETQRNKGNFPGRFSGRQFSNSRSEMNVSTLELGDSALYLCASSLSTEIQGYTFGSGTRLTVV.

V usage is TRBV2 and J usage is TRBJ2-7; perhaps TRBD1 as D (6 bases). Germline-derived CDR1 and CDR2 are SNHLY and FYNNEI. The CDR3 is 13 amino acids. V gave up 8 bases and J gave up 2 bases, with 13 bases separating them. CDR3 sequence reads: CASGDRNTYEQYF. CDR3 coding DNA: TGTGCCAGCGGCGACAGGAACACCTACGAGCAGTACTTC.

The rearrangement links TRBV9 to TRBJ1-2; 11 positions agree with TRBD1. Per the germline V gene, CDR1 is SGDLS and CDR2 is YYNGEE. The CDR3 runs to 16 residues. V lost 7 bases and J lost 3; bases outside the gene matches: 11. The CDR3 sequence is CASGTGTGGHYYGYTF. CDR3 coding DNA: TGTGCCAGCGGCACCGGGACAGGGGGTCATTACTATGGCTACACCTTC.

The chain couples TRBV19 to TRBJ1-5; no firm D call. V was clipped by 6 bases and J by 0 bases, with 15 bases between them. Germline CDR1 is LNHDA and CDR2 is SQIVND (reference sequence). This CDR3 region has 16 residues. CDR3: CASSDTLTLSNQPQHF. The DNA of the CDR3 is TGTGCCAGTAGCGACACCTTAACTCTTAGCAATCAGCCCCAGCATTTT.

This sequence joins TRBV10-3 and TRBJ1-2; no definite D call. The CDR3 covers 14 residues. With 4 bases removed from V and 4 bases from J, the gap between germline ends came to 13 bases. Germline V gene data show CDR1 as ENHRY and CDR2 as SYGVKD. The CDR3 nucleotides are TGTGCCATCAGTGTGGAGGGTCCAGGCTATGGCTACACCTTC. Translated, it gives CAISVEGPGYGYTF.

V usage is TRBV13 and J usage is TRBJ2-1; 10 bases match TRBD2. Trimming at V came to 4 bases and at J to 6 bases, leaving 6 bases not matched to a gene. This CDR3 is built from 15 residues. Germline-derived CDR1 and CDR2 are PRHDT and FYEKMQ (reference sequence). CDR3 coding DNA: TGTGCCAGCAGCTCGGGGCTAGCGGGAGTCAATGAGCAGTTCTTC. This sequence encodes CASSSGLAGVNEQFF.

This chain joins TRBV24-1 and TRBJ2-7, with 9 nucleotides matching TRBD1. V lost 6 bases to trimming and J lost 7 bases; unmatched junction nucleotides: 9. From germline, CDR1 is KGHDR and CDR2 SFDVKD. This CDR3 comprises 14 residues. This CDR3 reads CATSSRTGVGEQYF. The CDR3 DNA reads as TGTGCCACCAGTTCAAGGACAGGGGTGGGAGAGCAGTACTTC.

The rearrangement uses TRBV28 and TRBJ2-7, with 13 nucleotides matching TRBD2. Germline CDR1 and CDR2: MDHEN and SYDVKM. Losses at the gene ends were 4 bases for V and 2 bases for J; bases not matched to a gene: 8. The CDR3 runs to 17 residues. In DNA form, the CDR3 reads TGTGCCAGCAGTTCCCTTCAGGGACTAGCGGGGACCTACGAGCAGTACTTC. Amino acids: CASSSLQGLAGTYEQYF.

This sequence joins TRBV19 and TRBJ2-5; a weak D match, TRBD1 (6 bases). V shed 4 bases and J shed 2 bases, with 20 bases lying between them. The CDR3 runs to 17 residues. Germline CDR1 is LNHDA and CDR2 is SQIVND (reference sequence). This CDR3 is CASSTLGAGAPQETQYF. CDR3 DNA sequence: TGTGCCAGTAGTACCCTCGGAGCAGGGGCGCCTCAAGAGACCCAGTACTTC.